This section outlines one TCR beta chain sequence together with its context. This entry comes from a study of blood T cell repertoires in COVID-19. For the study at large: PBMCs, B-cell-depleted T cells, or T cells provided the cDNA or gDNA that made up the material.

Sequencing used immunoSEQ multiplex PCR; TCRdb keeps in-frame clones, though not all of them. The repertoire holds about 200,000 clones, about 86% seen once, with 3.5% to 4.5% in the top ten. This CDR3 contains 13 residues. V lost 3 bases and J lost 15; bases outside the gene matches: 10. Germline values: CDR1 SNHLY, CDR2 FYNNEI. This chain links TRBV2 with TRBJ2-1; 8 bases are shared with TRBD2. The TCR originated in a woman in her thirties or forties with acute COVID-19. The sequenced sample consisted of PBMCs or T cells enriched from blood (not recorded which). The CDR3 region has the DNA TGTGCCAGCAGTGAGGGTAGCGGGATTCGTCCGTTCTTC. Its protein product is CASSEGSGIRPFF.